This TCR beta chain comes out of a study of Ad26.COV2.S vaccination and SARS-CoV-2 variants (dated by TCRdb to the early 2020s). Turning to the overall study: Donors in the vaccine arm were drawn from COV1001, a multicentre, randomized, double-blind, placebo-controlled phase I-IIa trial testing Ad26.COV2.S in healthy adults. Ad26.COV2.S was administered intramuscularly at 5 x 10^10 or 1 x 10^11 viral particles, either as a single shot or as two shots given 56 days apart. Sequencing of the TCRbeta repertoire served to evaluate the specificity and breadth of SARS-CoV-2-reactive T cell receptors following Ad26.COV2.S vaccination. The TCR-sequenced set comprised around 30 samples: some 19 Ad26.COV2.S vaccine recipients, 5 placebo recipients and 8 SARS-CoV-2 convalescent individuals. Trial participants were randomized into five groups of five: low-dose or high-dose Ad26.COV2.S given once or twice, or placebo on both occasions. Investigators did not know the trial group allocation while performing experiments and assessing outcomes.

CDR1 and CDR2, per the germline V gene, are SGHVS and FQNEAQ. The CDR3 sequence holds 14 residues, the cysteine and phenylalanine included. The DNA shown is the 42-base CDR3, in frame from base 1. The junction shows trimming of 1 base on V and 7 bases on J, plus 11 bases between the germline ends. The treatment or condition label on this specimen signifies: over 15 received Ad26.COV2.S at low or high dose, single or two shots; roughly five received placebo; per-sample allocation not given. Repertoires of vaccine and placebo recipients were sequenced from samples taken on day 63 after the first injection. In Cohort 1b, around 23 adults aged 18-55 years were enrolled at a single site in Boston, USA, between 29 July and 7 August 2020. As a vaccine, Ad26.COV2.S was a replication-incompetent adenovirus type 26 vector that expressed a prefusion-stabilized SARS-CoV-2 spike protein derived from the original Wuhan strain.

In the case of this clone: There is no known antigen for this receptor. No clone much larger than this one lies a single base away; base qualities are absent.

The immunoSEQ Assay was the method used to sequence TCRbeta CDR3 regions. After extraction, genomic DNA underwent amplification by bias-controlled multiplex PCR, followed by high-throughput sequencing. Per the original workflow: To quantify the absolute abundance of every unique TCRbeta CDR3 region, sequences were collapsed and filtered. Usable DNA was measured by amplifying reference genes present in all nucleated cells, and TCRbeta template counts were normalized to that usable DNA to estimate T cell fraction. Repertoire TCRs were annotated as SARS-CoV-2-specific by exact matching of V gene, CDR3 amino acid sequence and J gene to a known reactive TCR set. MIRA supplied the reference SARS-CoV-2 TCR set, which was filtered for enrichment in COVID-19-positive ImmuneCODE repertoires so that public or cross-reactive TCRs were removed. Drawing on the MIRA antigens, annotated TCRs were analysed further at the level of specific ORF or position within ORF. Breadth was defined as annotated unique rearrangements over total unique productive rearrangements; depth was the summed frequency of those rearrangements. TCR breadth was compared between groups using two-sided Wilcoxon rank-sum tests. TCRdb limited this immuneACCESS table to in-frame rearrangements with V and J called. A share of clones is missing; checked studies link under half to unresolved V genes, and the rest is unexplained. V and J calls and clone size follow that table, whereas D and trimming were derived from the DNA. Counted in this sample were a few hundred thousand clones; approximately 90% of them appeared once. Together, the top ten hold approximately 3% of the sample.

General conclusions and limits of the study: Higher spike-specific TCR breadth was observed in Ad26.COV2.S recipients than in placebo recipients (P = 0.0014). According to the authors, total T cell responses may have been underestimated by the TCR breadth and depth analyses. Comparing responses between vaccine doses or regimens was not something the study was powered to do. Non-spike TCR breadth was comparable between vaccine and placebo recipients, consistent with the vaccine containing only spike. After vaccination, spike-specific CD8+ and CD4+ T cell responses were reported to show substantial breadth.

The sequencing here drew on peripheral blood, taken in a trial of Ad26.COV2.S vaccine versus placebo. This receptor was taken from a person aged 18-65 years who received the Ad26.COV2.S COVID-19 vaccine or a placebo. This chain is built from TRBV7-8 and TRBJ1-3; the D gene cannot be resolved reliably. The sequenced DNA is TGTGCCAGCAGCTTAGTGGTTGGCGTTAACACCATATATTTT. The resulting protein is CASSLVVGVNTIYF.